These 29 T cell receptor beta chains were all obtained from the same sample, sequenced in a study of blood T cell repertoires in COVID-19. Using immunoSEQ multiplex PCR, the repertoire was profiled, and TCRdb retains in-frame clones only, with some absent. The sample yields more than 80,000 clones, roughly 88% seen once. Sequenced input: peripheral blood. These receptors were obtained from a man between 18 and 29 years old with COVID-19, enrolled during active disease.

The V gene is TRBV19, the J gene TRBJ1-5, with 7 bases identical to TRBD1. Germline assignment: CDR1 LNHDA and CDR2 SQIVND (reference sequence). The CDR3 covers 13 residues. Trimming removed 8 bases from V and 6 bases from J; junction bases left unmatched: 7. CDR3 in DNA: TGTGCCAGTTCACTTGACAGGGTTCAGCCCCAGCATTTT. Residues: CASSLDRVQPQHF.

The chain uses TRBV7-6 and TRBJ1-2; D is possibly TRBD1 (6 bases). This CDR3 comprises 12 residues. V lost 5 bases and J lost 8, with 12 bases in between. CDR1 and CDR2 (germline): SGHVS, FNYEAQ. This CDR3 is CASSQGGWGYTF. DNA of the CDR3: TGTGCCAGCAGCCAAGGGGGTTGGGGCTACACCTTC.

This chain uses TRBV14 with TRBJ2-7; 9 bases agree with TRBD2. This CDR3 comprises 14 residues. The germline V gene has CDR1 SGHDN and CDR2 FVKESK. With V trimmed by 0 bases and J by 3 bases, 0 bases remained unmatched. The CDR3 DNA sequence: TGTGCCAGCAGCCAAGAGCGGGAGGGCTACGAGCAGTACTTC. Encoded protein: CASSQEREGYEQYF.

This clone has a single count. This rearrangement joins TRBV30 to TRBJ1-2; TRBD1 might be the D (5 bases). The V gene lost 0 bases and the J gene lost 11 bases, with 13 bases spanning the gap. Germline CDR1 is GTSNPN and CDR2 is SVGIG (reference sequence). The CDR3 totals 12 residues. This CDR3 reads CAWSVRGTKYTF. DNA for the CDR3: TGTGCCTGGAGTGTACGGGGGACGAAATACACCTTC.

This clone was seen only once. The chain has TRBV13 and TRBJ1-2; 11 bases agree with TRBD1. CDR1 and CDR2 (germline): PRHDT, FYEKMQ (reference sequence). With 4 bases clipped from V and 4 bases from J, the junction kept 8 bases outside the gene matches. The CDR3 loop spans 16 amino acids. The chain's CDR3 is CASSSRDRGLGYGYTF. Here the CDR3 DNA reads TGTGCCAGCAGCTCCCGGGACAGGGGGTTAGGCTATGGCTACACCTTC. The complete variable domain, with remaining parts taken from reference TRBV13 and TRBJ1-2, reads AAGVIQSPRHLIKEKRETATLKCYPIPRHDTVYWYQQGPGQDPQFLISFYEKMQSDKGSIPDRFSAQQFSDYHSELNMSSLELGDSALYFCASSSRDRGLGYGYTFGSGTRLTVV.

The chain joins TRBV7-2 to TRBJ2-4; TRBD1 might be the D (5 bases). V shed 5 bases and J shed 8 bases, with 10 bases lying between them. This CDR3 is 12 amino acids long. Germline V gene lookup returns CDR1 SGHTA and CDR2 FQGNSA. The CDR3 protein is CASSRLGDIQYF. The CDR3 coding sequence is TGTGCCAGCAGCCGGTTAGGGGACATTCAGTACTTC.

The chain combines TRBV7-9 with TRBJ1-6; TRBD1 aligns across 11 bases. CDR1 is SEHNR and CDR2 is FQNEAQ in the germline V gene (reference sequence). Trimming took 4 bases from V and 8 from J; bases not matched to a gene: 7. The CDR3 covers 16 residues. This chain's CDR3 is CASSSGDRGWDSPLHF. The CDR3 bases are TGTGCCAGCAGCTCCGGGGACAGGGGGTGGGATTCACCCCTCCACTTT.

The chain joins TRBV2 to TRBJ2-7; D perhaps matches TRBD2 (6 bases). Per the germline V gene, CDR1 is SNHLY and CDR2 is FYNNEI. The V end was cut by 5 bases, the J end by 1 base, with 18 bases between. The CDR3 spans 16 residues. CDR3 protein: CASSLPGRRSSYEQYF. CDR3 nucleotides: TGTGCCAGCAGTCTCCCCGGGAGAAGGAGTTCCTACGAGCAGTACTTC.

This sequence joins TRBV28 and TRBJ1-5; D call uncertain. Looked up from germline, CDR1 is MDHEN and CDR2 is SYDVKM. CDR3 length: 15 amino acids. The V end lost 5 bases, the J end lost 0 bases, and 11 bases lay between the germline ends. As DNA, the CDR3 is TGTGCCAGCAGTCCCTGGGCCTCTAGCAATCAGCCCCAGCATTTT. Amino acid sequence: CASSPWASSNQPQHF.

The CDR3 coding sequence is TGTGCCAGTAGTTCCTACGGGGGGTCCTACGAGCAGTACTTC. Translated, it gives CASSSYGGSYEQYF. The chain has TRBV19 and TRBJ2-7, with 7 positions matching TRBD2. The CDR3 has 14 residues. Losses at the gene ends were 5 bases for V and 1 base for J; bases not matched to a gene: 5. Germline-derived CDR1 and CDR2 are LNHDA and SQIVND (reference sequence). Full variable domain (rest looked up from reference TRBV19 and TRBJ2-7): DGGITQSPKYLFRKEGQNVTLSCEQNLNHDAMYWYRQDPGQGLRLIYYSQIVNDFQKGDIAEGYSVSREKKESFPLTVTSAQKNPTAFYLCASSSYGGSYEQYFGPGTRLTVT.

The chain combines TRBV18 with TRBJ1-6, with D perhaps TRBD1 (6 bases). Trimming removed 2 bases from V and 5 bases from J, with 16 bases in between. Germline CDR1 and CDR2: KGHSH and LQKENI. This CDR3 has 17 residues. Here the CDR3 DNA reads TGTGCCAGCTCACCAAAGAGCCTACAGGGTAATAATTCACCCCTCCACTTT. Its protein product is CASSPKSLQGNNSPLHF.

The genes are TRBV9 and TRBJ2-2; D is possibly TRBD2 (6 bases). Germline values: CDR1 SGDLS, CDR2 YYNGEE. V was clipped by 3 bases and J by 0 bases, with 15 bases between them. CDR3 length: 17 amino acids. The CDR3 spells CASSDRKGLANTGELFF. The CDR3, as DNA: TGTGCCAGCAGCGACCGAAAGGGACTGGCGAACACCGGGGAGCTGTTTTTT. Using reference TRBV9 and TRBJ2-2 for the parts outside the CDR3, the full variable domain is DSGVTQTPKHLITATGQRVTLRCSPRSGDLSVYWYQQSLDQGLQFLIQYYNGEERAKGNILERFSAQQFPDLHSELNLSSLELGDSALYFCASSDRKGLANTGELFFGEGSRLTVL.

The sample holds one count of this clone. The chain links TRBV5-4 to TRBJ1-2; D unclear. The germline V gene encodes CDR1 SGHNT and CDR2 YYREEE (reference sequence). The CDR3 has 15 residues. Trimming shortened V by 0 bases and J by 4 bases, and 13 bases separated the two germline ends. CDR3: CASSLATSGFYGYTF. The CDR3 region has the DNA TGTGCCAGCAGCTTGGCGACATCTGGATTCTATGGCTACACCTTC.

This sequence joins TRBV7-3 and TRBJ2-2, with no clear D. Between the trimmed V and J ends, which lost 4 bases and 3 bases, there was a span of 12 bases. The CDR3 extends over 15 amino acids. Germline V CDR1 and CDR2: SGHTA, FQGTGA. This CDR3 reads CASSSRGAHTGELFF. The CDR3 DNA is TGTGCCAGCAGCTCCCGTGGAGCCCACACCGGGGAGCTGTTTTTT. Supplemented by reference TRBV7-3 and TRBJ2-2, the full variable domain reads GAGVSQTPSNKVTEKGKYVELRCDPISGHTALYWYRQSLGQGPEFLIYFQGTGAADDSGLPNDRFFAVRPEGSVSTLKIQRTERGDSAVYLCASSSRGAHTGELFFGEGSRLTVL.

The genes are TRBV12-5 and TRBJ1-2, with D tentatively TRBD1 (5 bases). Germline V gives CDR1 LGHNT, CDR2 FRNRAP. CDR3 length: 12 amino acids. V was trimmed by 9 bases and J by 6 bases, leaving 14 bases between them. CDR3 amino acids: CASGTQGDGYTF. DNA of the CDR3: TGTGCTAGCGGGACTCAGGGAGATGGCTACACCTTC. The full variable domain, in which reference TRBV12-5 and TRBJ1-2 provide the parts outside the CDR3, is DARVTQTPRHKVTEMGQEVTMRCQPILGHNTVFWYRQTMMQGLELLAYFRNRAPLDDSGMPKDRFSAEMPDATLATLKIQPSEPRDSAVYFCASGTQGDGYTFGSGTRLTVV.

This chain links TRBV12-3 or TRBV12-4 with TRBJ2-2; 8 bases agree with TRBD1. The CDR3 runs 13 residues. V dropped 11 bases and J dropped 7; count of bases not matched to a gene: 9. Here the CDR3 DNA reads TGTGCCTGCTCAGGGGGCTACGGCGGGGAGCTGTTTTTT. Translated, it gives CACSGGYGGELFF.

This rearrangement joins TRBV7-6 to TRBJ2-5; 12 bases align to TRBD2. Germline CDR1 is SGHVS and CDR2 is FNYEAQ. This CDR3 has 15 amino acids. V shed 4 bases and J 1 base; nucleotides not matched to a gene: 1. The CDR3 DNA sequence: TGTGCCAGCAGCTGGACTAGCGGGGTCCAAGAGACCCAGTACTTC. Translating gives CASSWTSGVQETQYF.

The genes are TRBV12-3 or TRBV12-4 and TRBJ1-2, with no clear D. V lost 2 bases and J 4 bases, leaving 8 bases between the germline ends. The CDR3 is made up of 13 amino acids. CDR3 sequence: CASSLKGGYGYTF. The CDR3 DNA follows: TGTGCCAGCAGTTTAAAGGGAGGCTATGGCTACACCTTC.

The chain couples TRBV5-4 to TRBJ2-1, with 9 bases identical to TRBD1. The V and J ends lost 2 bases and 2 bases, in that order; junction bases with no gene match: 5. The CDR3 is 16 residues long. CDR1 and CDR2 from the germline V gene are SGHNT and YYREEE (reference sequence). This CDR3 is CASSFPGTGPYNEQFF. CDR3 in DNA: TGTGCCAGCAGCTTCCCGGGGACAGGGCCCTACAATGAGCAGTTCTTC. Together with reference TRBV5-4 and TRBJ2-1, the CDR3 gives the full variable domain: ETGVTQSPTHLIKTRGQQVTLRCSSQSGHNTVSWYQQALGQGPQFIFQYYREEENGRGNFPPRFSGLQFPNYSSELNVNALELDDSALYLCASSFPGTGPYNEQFFGPGTRLTVL.

The V gene is TRBV4-1, the J gene TRBJ2-2; a weak D match, TRBD2 (7 bases). CDR1 is MGHRA and CDR2 is YSYEKL in the germline V gene. There are 17 residues in the CDR3. Trimming cost V 6 bases and J 5 bases, with 22 bases left between them. For the CDR3, the DNA is TGCGCCAGCAGTCCTGTCCTCTGGACTAGGGGGACCGGGGAGCTGTTTTTT. It encodes CASSPVLWTRGTGELFF.

This clone occurred a few times. In DNA form, the CDR3 reads TGTGCCAGCAGCTTCAGGGAGGGGAACACTGAAGCTTTCTTT. Protein sequence: CASSFREGNTEAFF. The J gene is TRBJ1-1, the V gene TRBV7-8; D may be TRBD1 (5 bases). With 3 bases removed from V and 1 base from J, the gap between germline ends came to 9 bases. Germline CDR1 and CDR2: SGHVS and FQNEAQ. CDR3 size: 14 residues.

The chain combines TRBV28 with TRBJ1-2, with a weak D call TRBD1 (6 bases). This CDR3 has 16 amino acids. Trimming took 3 bases from V and 0 from J, leaving 14 bases between them. Germline loops: CDR1 MDHEN, CDR2 SYDVKM. In nucleotides, the CDR3 is TGTGCCAGCAGTTTGAGAGACAGGTCAGCTAACTATGGCTACACCTTC. Amino acid sequence: CASSLRDRSANYGYTF.

About this clone itself: A junction end diverges from the germline sequence, so it may reflect a read error. The chain uses TRBV6-5 and TRBJ1-5; 8 nucleotides line up with TRBD1. Germline CDR1 reads MNHEY; CDR2 reads SVGAGI. CDR3 length equals 15 residues. Here the CDR3 DNA reads TGTGCCAGCGGTTATCCACAGGGGGGGGATCAGCCCCAGCATTTT. It specifies CASGYPQGGDQPQHF.

The V and J genes are TRBV30 and TRBJ2-7; TRBD1 aligns across 11 bases. The CDR3 is made up of 13 amino acids. The germline V gene encodes CDR1 GTSNPN and CDR2 SVGIG (reference sequence). V trimming: 3 bases; J trimming: 6 bases; junction bases outside the gene matches: 4. For the CDR3, the DNA is TGTGCCTGGAGCGGACAGGGGGCGGGCGAGCAGTACTTC. Amino acids: CAWSGQGAGEQYF.

The chain has TRBV19 and TRBJ2-1; 7 bases are shared with TRBD1. After removal of 4 bases from V and 7 bases from J, the junction contained 4 bases not matched to a gene. CDR1 and CDR2 (germline): LNHDA, SQIVND (reference sequence). The CDR3 sequence is 13 residues long. The CDR3 region has the DNA TGTGCCAGTAGTACTGGGACAGCTAATGAGCAGTTCTTC. This translates into CASSTGTANEQFF.

J is TRBJ2-6 and V is TRBV29-1; 7 nucleotides match TRBD1. Germline-derived CDR1 and CDR2 are SQVTM and ANQGSEA. The J segment lost 0 bases and the V segment lost 2 bases, leaving 13 bases of the junction unmatched. This CDR3 comprises 19 residues. This CDR3 is CSVERLGDRVSSGANVLTF. CDR3 DNA sequence: TGCAGCGTTGAACGGTTAGGAGACAGGGTATCCTCTGGGGCCAACGTCCTGACTTTC.

The J gene is TRBJ2-7, the V gene TRBV2; D is perhaps TRBD2 (6 bases). The CDR3 runs to 15 residues. V was shortened by 1 base and J by 0 bases, with 10 bases between the two germline ends. Germline lookup yields CDR1 SNHLY and CDR2 FYNNEI. The CDR3 region is CASSEVLASSYEQYF. The DNA of the CDR3 is TGTGCCAGCAGTGAAGTGCTAGCGTCCTCCTACGAGCAGTACTTC. The whole variable domain, remainder taken from reference TRBV2 and TRBJ2-7, is EPEVTQTPSHQVTQMGQEVILRCVPISNHLYFYWYRQILGQKVEFLVSFYNNEISEKSEIFDDQFSVERPDGSNFTLKIRSTKLEDSAMYFCASSEVLASSYEQYFGPGTRLTVT.

V usage is TRBV30 and J usage is TRBJ2-1, with TRBD2 matching 14 bases. Germline CDR1 GTSNPN, CDR2 SVGIG (reference sequence). CDR3 length: 14 residues. V lost 1 base and J lost 7; bases outside the gene matches: 0. For the CDR3, the DNA is TGTGCCTGGAGTGGACTAGCGGGGGGGAATGAGCAGTTCTTC. This encodes CAWSGLAGGNEQFF.

The rearrangement links TRBV6-6 to TRBJ1-1, with TRBD1 identical over 9 bases. There are 15 residues in the CDR3. The germline V gene has CDR1 MNHNY and CDR2 SVGAGI (reference sequence). Germline trimming cut 2 bases from V and 1 base from J; bases unmatched to any gene: 2. The CDR3, as DNA: TGTGCCAGCAGTTACAAGACAGGGGGGAACACTGAAGCTTTCTTT. Its protein is CASSYKTGGNTEAFF.